The text below deals with one T cell receptor beta chain. Its antigen is unknown. No base quality information exists; no much larger clone differs at one position. Hyperthyroidism patients were newly diagnosed, with disease duration under 2 months, and aged 18 to 65 years. Exclusion was applied to patients with uncontrolled infections, other autoimmune diseases, pregnancy or lactation. Clinical symptoms, serum thyroxine and TRAb, thyroid ultrasound, and orbital computed tomography formed the basis for the diagnoses. Blood from progressor patients was collected at the time of first diagnosis with hyperthyroidism, before any ophthalmopathy symptoms had appeared. Ficoll-Paque density gradient centrifugation was used to isolate PBMCs from 8 to 10 ml of fresh peripheral blood. Progressor patients were defined as those initially diagnosed with Graves' hyperthyroidism in whom ophthalmopathy developed during follow-up. Total RNA was extracted with Trizol reagent, and quality was checked on an Agilent 2100 Bioanalyzer.

The CDR3 covers 14 residues, taking in both the cysteine and the phenylalanine. CDR3 DNA only is kept here, 42 bases in frame from base 1. The V end loses 6 bases and the J end loses 7 bases, and a stretch of 18 bases separates them. CDR1 and CDR2 are read off the germline V gene (reference sequence) as LNHDA and SQIVND. This entry belongs to a study of T cells in Graves' hyperthyroidism and ophthalmopathy (dated by TCRdb to between 2018 and 2020). Some background on the complete study: Peripheral blood samples were taken at the time of initial diagnosis, prior to any treatment. The paper reports TCR Vbeta CDR3 sequencing of over 120 peripheral blood samples: around 45 ophthalmopathy, roughly 80 hyperthyroidism and approximately 17 progressor patients. A discovery cohort of about 100 patients, about 43 with Graves' ophthalmopathy and about 58 with stable Graves' hyperthyroidism, was used to find distinguishing TCR V-J signatures. An independent validation cohort of some 18 hyperthyroidism patients and about 16 patients who later progressed to ophthalmopathy tested prospective prediction of ophthalmopathy. After sampling, hyperthyroidism patients received methimazole starting at 30 mg daily, and ophthalmopathy patients received high-dose intravenous methylprednisolone. For training and testing, the 100 or so patients in the discovery cohort were randomly divided in a 7:3 ratio. In addition, the study compared T-cell repertoires in thyroid tissue and in blood from over 5 Graves' hyperthyroidism patients.

Amplification of TCR beta CDR3 regions was carried out from RNA transcripts. The first round of RT-PCR for the TCR CDR3 was performed with the HTBI primer set and the Qiagen OneStep RT-PCR kit. Libraries were constructed in a second round of multiplex PCR, after which size selection and purification were performed. Paired-end sequencing of the libraries was performed with 100 bp reads on an Illumina HiSeq2000. The authors processed their data as follows. Raw data were processed with SOAPnuke, discarding reads with adapters, uncalled bases, mean Phred below 15, or no exact constant-primer or identifier match. High-quality paired reads were merged with COPE v1.2.5, and unique nucleotide sequences were defined as clonotypes. MiTCR v1.1 was used to align the clonotypes against IMGT TRBV, TRBD and TRBJ reference segments. The analysis included only V-J combinations with a frequency above 0.0001, which together covered roughly 99% of the repertoires. The TCS score was defined as the ratio of F50 (clonal expansion) to E x V (chaos), calculated using BLOSUM62-based TCRdist between CDR3 peptides within each V-J. Welch's t-statistics and random forest reduced around 550 V-J features to about 12, which were used in a naive Bayes classifier (R e1071). In-frame beta chains were kept once TCRdb had trimmed the public reads at Q25 with fastp and called clones with MiXCR. Entries are consolidated by CDR3 protein sequence, retaining the most common genes and DNA. TCRdb assigned the V and J calls; the authors' analysis was not used. The sample contains 370,000 or so distinct CDR3 sequences, roughly 14% of them found a single time. Roughly 20% of the sample rests with the top ten.

The paper as a whole reports these results and caveats: In validation, progression to ophthalmopathy was predicted by the model with approximately 67% sensitivity and under 85% specificity, a median of approximately 6.5 months before onset. Most expanded thyroid clonotypes (frequency above 0.001) were also detected in blood, suggesting blood repertoires may reflect thyroid immune responses. Sample size was not statistically predetermined, and investigators were not blinded to group allocation. A model built on a 13 V-J signature distinguished ophthalmopathy from stable hyperthyroidism, reaching about 88% sensitivity and about 81% specificity in cross-validation and 80%/75% in testing.

Sequenced sample: blood. This sequence uses TRBV19 and TRBJ1-2; no D gene is confidently identified. This TCR came from a man aged 25-45 years with Graves' hyperthyroidism that later progressed to Graves' ophthalmopathy. The DNA is as follows: TGTGCCAGTAGAAAGGACGGACCGGGAGGTGGCTACACCTTC. Its amino acids are CASRKDGPGGGYTF. Full variable domain (CDR3 extended with the reference TRBV19 and TRBJ1-2 proteins): DGGITQSPKYLFRKEGQNVTLSCEQNLNHDAMYWYRQDPGQGLRLIYYSQIVNDFQKGDIAEGYSVSREKKESFPLTVTSAQKNPTAFYLCASRKDGPGGGYTFGSGTRLTVV.